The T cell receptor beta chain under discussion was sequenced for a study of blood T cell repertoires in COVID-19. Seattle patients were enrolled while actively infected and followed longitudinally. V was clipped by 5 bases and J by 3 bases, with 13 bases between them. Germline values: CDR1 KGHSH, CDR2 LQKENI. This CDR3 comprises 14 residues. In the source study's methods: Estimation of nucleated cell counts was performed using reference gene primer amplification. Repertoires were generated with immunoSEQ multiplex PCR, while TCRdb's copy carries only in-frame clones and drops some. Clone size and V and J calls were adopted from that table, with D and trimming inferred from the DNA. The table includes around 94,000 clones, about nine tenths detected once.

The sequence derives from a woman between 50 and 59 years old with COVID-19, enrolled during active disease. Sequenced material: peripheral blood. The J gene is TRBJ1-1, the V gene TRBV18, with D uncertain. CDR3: CASSYNRADTEAFF. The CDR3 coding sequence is TGTGCCAGCTCATATAACAGAGCTGACACTGAAGCTTTCTTT.